This TCR beta chain was sequenced in a study of blood T cell repertoires in COVID-19. The overall study: Acute and convalescent COVID-19 specimens originated in the United States, Italy and Spain. PBMCs, B-cell-depleted T cells, or T cells provided the cDNA or gDNA that made up the material.

This clone has just one count. In the original workflow: Reference gene primers were amplified, and this amplification served to estimate nucleated cell counts. Produced via immunoSEQ multiplex PCR; TCRdb's table is partial and in-frame only. Clone size and the V and J calls come from that table; the DNA yielded D and trimming. Of fewer than 300,000 clones in the sample, 83% were seen once. Losses at the gene ends were 0 bases for V and 2 bases for J; bases not matched to a gene: 9. The CDR3 covers 17 residues. Germline loops: CDR1 SGHRS, CDR2 YFSETQ. The clonotype comes from a woman aged 45-60 years who had recovered from COVID-19. The sequenced sample consisted of peripheral blood. This chain uses TRBV5-1 with TRBJ2-3, with 7 bases fitting TRBD1. The CDR3 protein is CASSLATGTVNTDTQYF. The CDR3 DNA reads TGCGCCAGCAGCTTGGCAACCGGGACAGTAAACACAGATACGCAGTATTTT.